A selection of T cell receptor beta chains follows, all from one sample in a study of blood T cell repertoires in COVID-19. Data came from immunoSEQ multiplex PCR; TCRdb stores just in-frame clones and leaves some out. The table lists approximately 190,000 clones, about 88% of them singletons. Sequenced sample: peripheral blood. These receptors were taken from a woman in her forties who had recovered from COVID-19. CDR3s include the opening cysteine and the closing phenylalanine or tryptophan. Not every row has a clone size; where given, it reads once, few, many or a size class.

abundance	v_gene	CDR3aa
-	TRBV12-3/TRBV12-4	CASSLGGPEAFF
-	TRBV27	CARSGQGYEQYF
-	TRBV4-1	CASSQETGASPSNQPQHF
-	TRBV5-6	CASSLELGTRNEQYF
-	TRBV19	CASSSSGMNEQFF
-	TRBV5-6	CASSLGTSMSQPQHF
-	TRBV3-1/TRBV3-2	CASSQLAGGGYNEQFF
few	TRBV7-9	CASSSRDRDQPQHF
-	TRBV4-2	CASSGASGSLSTDTQYF
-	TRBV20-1	CSASPPEGEGKLLSSNQPQHF
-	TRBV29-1	CSVGLGGVLNEQFF
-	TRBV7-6	CASSRSVGTLQGNGYTF
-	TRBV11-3	CASSFRTGGQETQYF
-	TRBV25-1	CASSESGQGDGYTF
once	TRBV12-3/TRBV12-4	CASSFVTSGEQFF
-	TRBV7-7	CASSPHLGGEKLFF
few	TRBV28	CASSVGGSNYGYTF
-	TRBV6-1	CASSDQDTQYF
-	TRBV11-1	CASSRLQGLTQYF
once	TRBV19	CASSTPGKGSGNTIYF
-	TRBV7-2	CASSPGTSGGEGTQYF
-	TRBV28	CASGDSYEQYF
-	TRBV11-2	CASSLGTSGRGYNEQFF
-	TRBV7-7	CASSSGAGVQETQYF
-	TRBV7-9	CASSQTSGSTDTQYF
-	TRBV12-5	CASGGLSSYNEQFF
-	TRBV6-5	CASSYRWTGGNTEAFF
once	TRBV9	CASSVLAGNEQFF
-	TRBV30	CACGRTSGRADTQYF
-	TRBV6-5	CASLRTGSQETQYF
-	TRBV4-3	CASSRGLARSTDTQYF
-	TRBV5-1	CASSPSTSVYEQYF
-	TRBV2	CASRAGTGADRIRSKNYGYTF